The 26 T cell receptor beta chains in this list originate from one sample, sequenced in a study of T cells in Graves' hyperthyroidism and ophthalmopathy. RNA transcripts served as the template for amplifying TCR beta CDR3 regions. With the HTBI primer set, the TCR CDR3 went through a first round of RT-PCR. TCRdb called the multiplex PCR reads again in MiXCR, with one record for every CDR3 protein. The data contain some 210,000 distinct CDR3 sequences, 17% of them seen just once; the ten biggest clones take up 50%. Sequenced: blood. Receptor source: a man aged 50 to 60 with Graves' hyperthyroidism.

The chain recombines TRBV18 with TRBJ2-3, with 10 bases aligning to TRBD2. Germline CDR1 and CDR2: KGHSH and LQKENI. CDR3 length: 17 residues. The ends lost 2 bases at V and 2 bases at J; junction bases unmatched: 7. CDR3 DNA sequence: TGTGCCAGCTCACCAAAGAGCGGGAGGGTTGCCACAGATACGCAGTATTTT. The encoded protein is CASSPKSGRVATDTQYF.

The chain joins TRBV19 to TRBJ1-5, with D unclear. The CDR3 extends over 13 amino acids. The V gene's germline CDR1 is LNHDA and CDR2 SQIVND (reference sequence). The V gene lost 5 bases and the J gene lost 0 bases, with 5 bases spanning the gap. The chain's CDR3 is CASSWASNQPQHF. In DNA, the CDR3 is TGTGCCAGTAGTTGGGCTAGCAATCAGCCCCAGCATTTT.

Many counts were recorded for this clonotype. CDR3 bases: TGTGCCTGGAGTGTTAAGAGGCCCGATGAAAAACTGTTTTTT. Its translation: CAWSVKRPDEKLFF. J is TRBJ1-4 and V is TRBV30; no firm D call. This CDR3 comprises 14 residues. Trimming stripped 0 bases from V and 6 bases from J, with 11 bases between. The V gene's germline CDR1 is GTSNPN and CDR2 SVGIG (reference sequence).

This chain uses TRBV4-1 with TRBJ2-3; D unclear. CDR3 length equals 15 residues. Per the germline V gene, CDR1 is MGHRA and CDR2 is YSYEKL. Deletions cut 1 base from V and 0 bases from J, with 8 bases between. The CDR3 reads CASSQGSISTDTQYF. The CDR3 region has the DNA TGCGCCAGCAGCCAAGGTTCGATTAGCACAGATACGCAGTATTTT.

CDR3 in DNA: TGCAGTGCTAGAGTTGAGCGTCGCTTCCAAGAGACCCAGTACTTC. Protein sequence: CSARVERRFQETQYF. This chain connects TRBV20-1 to TRBJ2-5; the D is unclear. Trimming removed 1 base from V and 1 base from J, with 13 bases in between. The CDR3 contains 15 residues. Germline CDR1 DFQATT, CDR2 SNEGSKA (reference sequence).

The J gene is TRBJ1-1, the V gene TRBV7-9, with D perhaps TRBD1 (5 bases). The CDR3 spans 15 residues. V was cut by 5 bases and J by 1 base, with 14 bases left in between. Germline loops: CDR1 SEHNR, CDR2 FQNEAQ (reference sequence). CDR3 in amino acids: CASSPQRQSNTEAFF. The DNA for the CDR3 is TGTGCCAGCAGCCCTCAACGACAGTCGAACACTGAAGCTTTCTTT.

This clonotype occurred many times. The chain joins TRBV5-1 to TRBJ2-1; D not resolved. V shed 6 bases and J shed 0 bases, with 13 bases lying between them. This CDR3 contains 15 residues. CDR1 and CDR2 (germline): SGHRS, YFSETQ. This CDR3 reads CASNLDSGSYNEQFF. The CDR3 DNA follows: TGCGCCAGCAACCTTGACTCAGGCTCCTACAATGAGCAGTTCTTC.

This clonotype showed up many times. This rearrangement joins TRBV2 to TRBJ2-1, with 7 bases lining up with TRBD2. Germline V gene sequence: CDR1 SNHLY, CDR2 FYNNEI. This CDR3 comprises 12 residues. Trimming removed 8 bases from V and 3 bases from J; junction bases left unmatched: 1. CDR3 loop: CASGRDYNEQFF. The CDR3 DNA sequence: TGTGCCAGCGGGAGGGACTACAATGAGCAGTTCTTC.

This clonotype has a count of ten or more. This chain connects TRBV3-1 to TRBJ2-4; a weak D match, TRBD1 (5 bases). The germline CDR1 and CDR2 sequences are LGHDT and YNNKEL (reference sequence). There are 16 residues in the CDR3. Trimming stripped 1 base from V and 3 bases from J, with 13 bases between. The CDR3 sequence: CASSQVRAMGKNIQYF. The CDR3 nucleotides are TGTGCCAGCAGCCAAGTCAGGGCTATGGGCAAAAACATTCAGTACTTC.

This chain uses TRBV5-1 with TRBJ2-3; D is unresolved. The V gene's germline CDR1 is SGHRS and CDR2 YFSETQ. The CDR3 runs 12 residues. V dropped 5 bases and J dropped 3 bases, with 7 bases sitting between them. CDR3 region: CASRLGTDTQYF. In DNA form, the CDR3 reads TGCGCCAGCAGGCTGGGTACAGATACGCAGTATTTT.

This clonotype was observed a handful of times. The chain carries TRBV14 and TRBJ2-7; no firm D call. V lost 0 bases and J lost 4, with 13 bases in between. Germline CDR1 is SGHDN and CDR2 is FVKESK. This CDR3 comprises 15 residues. The CDR3 is CASSQDWRNPYEQYF. CDR3 in DNA: TGTGCCAGCAGCCAAGATTGGCGGAACCCGTACGAGCAGTACTTC.

This clonotype appeared a few times. As DNA, the CDR3 is TGTGCCAGCTCACCTGGGGCAGAAGTTAACTACGAGCAGTACTTC. Translation: CASSPGAEVNYEQYF. The chain employs TRBV18 and TRBJ2-7, with a weak D call TRBD1 (5 bases). Trimming pared 3 bases from V and 3 bases from J, leaving 15 bases between. This CDR3 comprises 15 residues. Germline assignment: CDR1 KGHSH and CDR2 LQKENI.

This chain joins TRBV4-2 and TRBJ2-3, with D perhaps matching TRBD2 (6 bases). This CDR3 has 14 amino acids. Germline-derived CDR1 and CDR2 are LGHNA and YNFKEQ. Trimming pared 1 base from V and 5 bases from J, leaving 10 bases between. CDR3 nucleotide sequence: TGTGCCAGCAGCCAAGGGGACGGGGGAGATACGCAGTATTTT. It codes for CASSQGDGGDTQYF.

This clonotype appeared many times. V is TRBV11-2 and J is TRBJ2-5; 12 nucleotides match TRBD2. V was clipped by 5 bases and J by 0 bases; unmatched bases: 4. The CDR3 extends over 16 amino acids. CDR1 and CDR2 (germline): SGHAT, FQNNGV. Written as DNA, the CDR3 is TGTGCCAGCAGCCCAAGGACTAGCGGGGACCAAGAGACCCAGTACTTC. Amino acids: CASSPRTSGDQETQYF.

Ten or more counts support this clonotype. The V and J genes are TRBV3-1 and TRBJ1-1; D gene ambiguous. Deletions cut 2 bases from V and 2 bases from J, with 3 bases between. CDR1 and CDR2 from the germline V gene are LGHDT and YNNKEL (reference sequence). The CDR3 extends over 12 amino acids. The DNA of the CDR3 is TGTGCCAGCAGCCAAAGTAACACTGAAGCTTTCTTT. It encodes CASSQSNTEAFF.

This clonotype has ten or more counts. The chain is built from TRBV11-2 and TRBJ2-7; 7 positions match TRBD1. Germline-derived CDR1 and CDR2 are SGHAT and FQNNGV. This CDR3 region has 14 residues. The V gene end was trimmed by 0 bases and the J gene end by 5 bases; junction bases not matched to a gene: 4. CDR3 in amino acids: CASSLERQGHEQYF. The CDR3, as DNA: TGTGCCAGCAGCTTAGAACGACAGGGCCACGAGCAGTACTTC.

This clonotype was detected many times. V is TRBV2 and J is TRBJ2-5; 11 bases agree with TRBD2. The CDR3 runs 15 residues. CDR1 and CDR2 (germline): SNHLY, FYNNEI. Losses at the gene ends were 8 bases for V and 0 bases for J; bases not matched to a gene: 5. CDR3: CASRGTSGYQETQYF. CDR3 nucleotide sequence: TGTGCCAGCCGCGGGACTAGCGGATACCAAGAGACCCAGTACTTC.

The rearrangement uses TRBV28 and TRBJ2-3, with 9 nucleotides matching TRBD1. There are 15 residues in the CDR3. V trimming: 4 bases; J trimming: 8 bases; junction bases outside the gene matches: 10. Germline loops: CDR1 MDHEN, CDR2 SYDVKM. This chain's CDR3 is CASSSRDRVIGTQYF. Written as DNA, the CDR3 is TGTGCCAGCAGTTCCCGGGACAGGGTAATTGGTACGCAGTATTTT.

Here the CDR3 DNA reads TGTGCCAGCTCACTGCGGGGTCTTGAGGACGAGCAGTACTTC. Translation gives CASSLRGLEDEQYF. V and J are TRBV18 and TRBJ2-7; D perhaps matches TRBD2 (6 bases). The germline V gene encodes CDR1 KGHSH and CDR2 LQKENI. The CDR3 runs to 14 residues. V was clipped by 4 bases and J by 5 bases, with 15 bases between them.

This clonotype was observed a handful of times. The rearrangement links TRBV27 to TRBJ2-7, with D tentatively TRBD2 (5 bases). Germline assignment: CDR1 MNHEY and CDR2 SMNVEV (reference sequence). The CDR3 contains 16 residues. Trimming shortened V by 3 bases and J by 4 bases, and 19 bases separated the two germline ends. CDR3 residues: CASSLWRAKPSYEQYF. DNA for the CDR3: TGTGCCAGCAGTTTGTGGCGGGCCAAGCCCTCGTACGAGCAGTACTTC.

This clonotype occurred many times. The chain links TRBV27 to TRBJ2-1; the D is unclear. The germline CDR1 and CDR2 sequences are MNHEY and SMNVEV (reference sequence). V lost 2 bases and J lost 7, with 9 bases in between. CDR3 length equals 13 residues. The CDR3 nucleotides are TGTGCCAGCAGTTTAGCGTCCTTAAATGAGCAGTTCTTC. It encodes CASSLASLNEQFF.

The sample holds many counts of this clonotype. The rearrangement uses TRBV28 and TRBJ1-2; 7 bases fit TRBD1. The CDR3 is 15 residues long. Germline CDR1 is MDHEN and CDR2 is SYDVKM. Germline trimming cut 3 bases from V and 0 bases from J; bases unmatched to any gene: 4. CDR3 DNA sequence: TGTGCCAGCAGTTTTGACAGGGAAACTAACTATGGCTACACCTTC. It encodes CASSFDRETNYGYTF.

This clonotype was picked up a small number of times. The genes are TRBV7-8 and TRBJ2-3, with D unclear. The CDR3 length is 14 residues. The V gene's germline CDR1 is SGHVS and CDR2 FQNEAQ. Trimming left V 2 bases short and J 4 bases short, with 10 bases between. CDR3 protein: CASSLNVFADTQYF. The CDR3 DNA sequence: TGTGCCAGCAGCTTAAACGTTTTCGCAGATACGCAGTATTTT.

This clonotype has a handful of counts. The chain links TRBV4-2 to TRBJ1-6; 8 bases fit TRBD1. The CDR3 totals 18 residues. The J segment lost 7 bases and the V segment lost 2 bases, leaving 13 bases of the junction unmatched. The germline gives CDR1 LGHNA, CDR2 YNFKEQ. The CDR3 DNA sequence: TGTGCCAGCAGCCAACCGGCAGGGGGCTCCCGCGACAATTCACCCCTCCACTTT. Translated: CASSQPAGGSRDNSPLHF.

This clonotype was detected many times. The J gene is TRBJ1-1, the V gene TRBV2, with D unclear. Trimming left V 8 bases short and J 0 bases short, with 10 bases between. CDR1 and CDR2 (germline): SNHLY, FYNNEI. CDR3 length equals 13 residues. The CDR3 protein is CASSAGLNTEAFF. CDR3 coding DNA: TGTGCCAGCTCGGCCGGCTTGAACACTGAAGCTTTCTTT.

The chain couples TRBV13 to TRBJ2-3; 8 nucleotides align to TRBD1. J lost 1 base, V lost 0 bases, and 6 bases had no gene match. The CDR3 has 17 residues. Germline CDR1 is PRHDT and CDR2 is FYEKMQ (reference sequence). CDR3 nucleotide sequence: TGTGCCAGCAGCTTAGGATCTTGGGACAGGCGCACAGATACGCAGTATTTT. This gives the protein CASSLGSWDRRTDTQYF.